This TCR beta chain was recorded in a study of blood T cell repertoires in COVID-19. Study in general: Samples taken during acute and convalescent COVID-19 were collected in the United States, Italy and Spain. In each case, the material was cDNA or gDNA derived from T cells, B-cell-depleted T cells, or PBMCs.

In the authors' workflow: Estimates of nucleated cell counts were drawn from the amplification of reference gene primers. Assay used: immunoSEQ multiplex PCR; TCRdb lists only in-frame clones, some missing. V, J and clone size reflect that table, while D and trimming were determined from the DNA. The table records some 200,000 clones, over 60% of them present only once. The CDR3 is made up of 18 amino acids. J lost 5 bases, V lost 2 bases, and 13 bases had no gene match. Germline V CDR1 and CDR2: SGHRS, YFSETQ. This rearrangement joins TRBV5-1 to TRBJ1-4; 9 nucleotides agree with TRBD1. Sequencing was performed on peripheral blood. The TCR sequence derives from a woman aged 70-85 years with acute or convalescent COVID-19. Written as DNA, the CDR3 is TGCGCCAGCAGCTTAGAGCCGGTAGGGACAGGGAGGAATGAAAAACTGTTTTTT. It specifies CASSLEPVGTGRNEKLFF.